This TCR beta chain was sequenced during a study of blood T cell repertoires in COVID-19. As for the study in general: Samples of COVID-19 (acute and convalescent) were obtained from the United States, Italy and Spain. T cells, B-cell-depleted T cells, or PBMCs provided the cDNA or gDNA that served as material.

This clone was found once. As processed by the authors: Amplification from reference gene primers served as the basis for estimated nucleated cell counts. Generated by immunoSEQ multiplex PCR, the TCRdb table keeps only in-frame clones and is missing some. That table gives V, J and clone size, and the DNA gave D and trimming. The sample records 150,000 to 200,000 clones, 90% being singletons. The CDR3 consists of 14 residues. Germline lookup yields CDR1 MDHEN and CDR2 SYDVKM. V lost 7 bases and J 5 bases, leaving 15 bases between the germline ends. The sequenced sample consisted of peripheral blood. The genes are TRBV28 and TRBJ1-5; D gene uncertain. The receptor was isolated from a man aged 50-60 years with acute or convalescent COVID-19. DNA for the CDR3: TGTGCCAGCACCCTCGATTCGGGATATCAGCCCCAGCATTTT. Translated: CASTLDSGYQPQHF.